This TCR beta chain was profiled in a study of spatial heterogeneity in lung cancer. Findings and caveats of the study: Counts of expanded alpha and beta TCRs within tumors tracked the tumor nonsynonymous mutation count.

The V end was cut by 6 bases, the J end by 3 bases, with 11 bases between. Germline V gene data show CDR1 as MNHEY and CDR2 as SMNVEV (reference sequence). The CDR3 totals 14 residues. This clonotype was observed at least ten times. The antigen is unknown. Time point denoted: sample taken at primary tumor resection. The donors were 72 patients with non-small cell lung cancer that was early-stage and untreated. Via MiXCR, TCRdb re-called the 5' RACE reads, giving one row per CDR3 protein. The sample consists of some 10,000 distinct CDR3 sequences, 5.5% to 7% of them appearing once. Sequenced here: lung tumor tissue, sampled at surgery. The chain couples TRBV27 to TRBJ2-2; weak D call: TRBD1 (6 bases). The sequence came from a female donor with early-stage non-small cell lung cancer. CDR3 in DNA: TGTGCCAGCAGACCAGGACAGTACACCGGGGAGCTGTTTTTT. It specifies CASRPGQYTGELFF.